This TCR beta chain was captured by sequencing in a study of T cell repertoires in cytomegalovirus infection. Study details: Recently identified HLA-C-restricted and well-studied HLA-B-restricted CMV epitopes were used. Indications of both CMV infection and matching HLA type were provided by public TCR beta signatures.

Each CDR3 protein gets one entry after TCRdb re-called the reads with MiXCR. The table lists hundreds of thousands of distinct CDR3 sequences, around 30% of them singletons, with 18% in the top ten. General study points: Summed public TCR beta family frequency identified CMV carriers bearing the relevant HLA.

V was pared by 5 bases and J by 4 bases, with 9 bases of the junction left unmatched. The CDR3 totals 18 residues. Per germline, CDR1 SEHNR and CDR2 FQNEAQ (reference sequence). In this sample, this clonotype turned up a few times. Its antigen is undetermined. The source is a human donor in good health (CMV status not recorded). Some clones in this sample may be carry-over from other donors' samples. The specimen was cultured PBMCs, collected from culture after CMV antigen stimulation. V and J are TRBV7-9 and TRBJ2-1; the match to TRBD2 covers 15 bases. CDR3 DNA: TGTGCCAGCAGCGAGCGGACTAGCGGGGGGGCCGCTTACAATGAGCAGTTCTTC. Its translation is CASSERTSGGAAYNEQFF.